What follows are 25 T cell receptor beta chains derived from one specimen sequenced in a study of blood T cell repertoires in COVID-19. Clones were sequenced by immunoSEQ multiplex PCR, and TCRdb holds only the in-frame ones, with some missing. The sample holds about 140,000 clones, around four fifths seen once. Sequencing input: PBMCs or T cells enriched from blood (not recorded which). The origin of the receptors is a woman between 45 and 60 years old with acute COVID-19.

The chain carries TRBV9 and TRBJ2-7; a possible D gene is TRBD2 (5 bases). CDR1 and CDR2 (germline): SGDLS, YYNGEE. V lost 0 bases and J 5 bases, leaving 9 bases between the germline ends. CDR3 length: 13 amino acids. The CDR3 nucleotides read TGTGCCAGCAGCGTAGCTTGGCGGGACGAGCAGTACTTC. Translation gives CASSVAWRDEQYF.

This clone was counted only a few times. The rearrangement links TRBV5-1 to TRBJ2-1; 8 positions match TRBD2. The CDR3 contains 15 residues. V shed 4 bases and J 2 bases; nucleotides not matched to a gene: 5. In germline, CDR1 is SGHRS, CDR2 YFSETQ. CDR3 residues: CASSVLAETYNEQFF. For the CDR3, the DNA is TGCGCCAGCAGCGTACTAGCGGAAACCTACAATGAGCAGTTCTTC.

CDR3 DNA: TGTGCCACCGGCGCGGGACAGGGTAATGAAAAACTGTTTTTT. It codes for CATGAGQGNEKLFF. The rearrangement links TRBV15 to TRBJ1-4; TRBD1 matches at 9 bases. Trimming removed 8 bases from V and 4 bases from J; junction bases left unmatched: 5. CDR1 LNHNV and CDR2 YYDKDF come from the germline V gene (reference sequence). The length of the CDR3 is 14 residues. The whole variable domain, remainder taken from reference TRBV15 and TRBJ1-4, is DAMVIQNPRYQVTQFGKPVTLSCSQTLNHNVMYWYQQKSSQAPKLLFHYYDKDFNNEADTPDNFQSRRPNTSFCFLDIRSPGLGDTAMYLCATGAGQGNEKLFFGSGTQLSVL.

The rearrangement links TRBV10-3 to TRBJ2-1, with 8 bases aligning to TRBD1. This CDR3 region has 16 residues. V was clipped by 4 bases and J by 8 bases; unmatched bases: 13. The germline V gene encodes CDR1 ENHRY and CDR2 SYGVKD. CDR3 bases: TGTGCCATCAGTGCAACCCCGACAGGGGCTGGCGATGAGCAGTTCTTC. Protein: CAISATPTGAGDEQFF.

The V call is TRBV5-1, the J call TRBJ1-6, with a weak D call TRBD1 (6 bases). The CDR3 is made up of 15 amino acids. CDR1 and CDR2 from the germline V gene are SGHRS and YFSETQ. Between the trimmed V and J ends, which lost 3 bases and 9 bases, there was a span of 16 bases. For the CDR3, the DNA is TGCGCCAGCAGCTCACCGGGACACCAGGGTTCACCCCTCCACTTT. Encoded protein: CASSSPGHQGSPLHF.

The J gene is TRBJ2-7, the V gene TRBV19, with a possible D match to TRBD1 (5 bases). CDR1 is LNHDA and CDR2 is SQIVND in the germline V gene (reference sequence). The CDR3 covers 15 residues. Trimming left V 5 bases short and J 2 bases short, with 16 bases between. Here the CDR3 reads CASSPPRQGTYEQYF. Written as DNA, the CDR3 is TGTGCCAGTAGTCCCCCTCGGCAGGGTACCTACGAGCAGTACTTC. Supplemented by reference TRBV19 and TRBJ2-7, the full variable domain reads DGGITQSPKYLFRKEGQNVTLSCEQNLNHDAMYWYRQDPGQGLRLIYYSQIVNDFQKGDIAEGYSVSREKKESFPLTVTSAQKNPTAFYLCASSPPRQGTYEQYFGPGTRLTVT.

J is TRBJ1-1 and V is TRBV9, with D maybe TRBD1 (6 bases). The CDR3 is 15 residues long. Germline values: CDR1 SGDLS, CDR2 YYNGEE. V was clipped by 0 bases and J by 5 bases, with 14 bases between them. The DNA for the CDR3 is TGTGCCAGCAGCGTAGACGGTAGGGGGAAGACTGAAGCTTTCTTT. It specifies CASSVDGRGKTEAFF.

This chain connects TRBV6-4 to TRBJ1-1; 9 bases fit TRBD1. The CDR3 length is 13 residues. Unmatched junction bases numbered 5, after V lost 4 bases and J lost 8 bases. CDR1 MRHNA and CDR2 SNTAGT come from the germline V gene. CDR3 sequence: CASSGRQGGEAFF. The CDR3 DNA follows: TGTGCCAGCAGTGGGAGACAGGGGGGCGAAGCTTTCTTT.

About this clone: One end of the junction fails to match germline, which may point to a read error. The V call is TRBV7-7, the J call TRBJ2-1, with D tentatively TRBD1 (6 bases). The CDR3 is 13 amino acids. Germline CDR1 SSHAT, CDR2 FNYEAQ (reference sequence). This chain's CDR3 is CASSLGTFNEQFF. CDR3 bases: TGTGCTAGCAGCCTCGGGACATTCAATGAGCAGTTCTTC.

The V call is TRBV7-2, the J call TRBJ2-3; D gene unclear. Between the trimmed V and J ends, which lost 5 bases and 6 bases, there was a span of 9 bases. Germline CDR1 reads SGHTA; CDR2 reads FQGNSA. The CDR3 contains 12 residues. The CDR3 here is CASSPNRDTQYF. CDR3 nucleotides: TGTGCCAGCAGCCCTAATCGGGATACGCAGTATTTT.

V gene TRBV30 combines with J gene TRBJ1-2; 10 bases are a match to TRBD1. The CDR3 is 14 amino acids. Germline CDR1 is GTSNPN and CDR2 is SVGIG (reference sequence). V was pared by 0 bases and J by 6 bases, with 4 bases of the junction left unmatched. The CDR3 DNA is TGTGCCTGGAGTGTACAGACAGGGGGCGATGGCTACACCTTC. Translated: CAWSVQTGGDGYTF.

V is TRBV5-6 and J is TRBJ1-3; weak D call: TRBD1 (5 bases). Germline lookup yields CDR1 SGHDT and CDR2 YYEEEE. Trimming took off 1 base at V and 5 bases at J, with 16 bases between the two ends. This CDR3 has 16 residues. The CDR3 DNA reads TGTGCCAGCAGCTTGTTAGGGGAAATTCGACGAAACACCATATATTTT. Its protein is CASSLLGEIRRNTIYF.

The CDR3 loop is CASSQDTGGYYGYTF. DNA for the CDR3: TGTGCCAGCAGCCAAGATACAGGGGGCTACTATGGCTACACCTTC. The chain carries TRBV14 and TRBJ1-2; 9 nucleotides line up with TRBD1. V shed 0 bases and J 3 bases; nucleotides not matched to a gene: 2. The germline V gene has CDR1 SGHDN and CDR2 FVKESK. The CDR3 totals 15 residues.

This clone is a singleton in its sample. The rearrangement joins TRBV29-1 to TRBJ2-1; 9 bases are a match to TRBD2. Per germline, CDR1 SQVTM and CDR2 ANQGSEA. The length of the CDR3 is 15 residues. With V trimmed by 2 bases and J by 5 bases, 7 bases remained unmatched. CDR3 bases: TGCAGCGTTGAACTAGCGGGATCATGGAACAATGAGCAGTTCTTC. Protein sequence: CSVELAGSWNNEQFF.

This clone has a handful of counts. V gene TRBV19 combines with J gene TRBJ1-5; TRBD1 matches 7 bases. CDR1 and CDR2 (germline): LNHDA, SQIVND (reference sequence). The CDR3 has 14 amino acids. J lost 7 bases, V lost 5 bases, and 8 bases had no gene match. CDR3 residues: CASSLRGVRQPQHF. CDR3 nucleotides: TGTGCCAGTAGTCTCAGGGGGGTACGACAGCCCCAGCATTTT.

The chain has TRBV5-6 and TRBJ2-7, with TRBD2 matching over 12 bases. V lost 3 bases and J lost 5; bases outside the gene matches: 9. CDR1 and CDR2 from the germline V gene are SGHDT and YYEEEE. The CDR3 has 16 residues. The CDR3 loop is CASSSLTSGSFHEQYF. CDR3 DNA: TGTGCCAGCAGCTCGCTGACTAGCGGGAGTTTCCACGAGCAGTACTTC. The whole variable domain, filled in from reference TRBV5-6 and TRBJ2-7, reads DAGVTQSPTHLIKTRGQQVTLRCSPKSGHDTVSWYQQALGQGPQFIFQYYEEEERQRGNFPDRFSGHQFPNYSSELNVNALLLGDSALYLCASSSLTSGSFHEQYFGPGTRLTVT.

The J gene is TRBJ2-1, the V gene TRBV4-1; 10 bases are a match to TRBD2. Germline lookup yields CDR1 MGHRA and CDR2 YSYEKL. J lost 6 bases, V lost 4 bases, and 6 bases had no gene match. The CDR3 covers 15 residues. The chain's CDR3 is CASSRETSGPNEQFF. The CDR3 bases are TGCGCCAGCAGCCGAGAGACTAGCGGGCCCAATGAGCAGTTCTTC.

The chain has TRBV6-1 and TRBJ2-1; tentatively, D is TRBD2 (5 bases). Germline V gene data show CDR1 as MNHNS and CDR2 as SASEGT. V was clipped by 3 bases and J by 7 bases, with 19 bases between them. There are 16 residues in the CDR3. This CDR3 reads CASSDFRAPADNEQFF. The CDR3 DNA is TGTGCCAGCAGTGACTTTCGAGCGCCAGCGGATAATGAGCAGTTCTTC.

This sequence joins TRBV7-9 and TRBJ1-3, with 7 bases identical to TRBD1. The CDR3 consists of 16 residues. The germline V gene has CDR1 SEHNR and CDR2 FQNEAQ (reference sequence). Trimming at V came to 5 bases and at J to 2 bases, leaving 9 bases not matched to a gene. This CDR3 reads CASSINRGLAGNTIYF. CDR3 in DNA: TGTGCCAGCAGCATTAACAGGGGTTTGGCTGGAAACACCATATATTTT.

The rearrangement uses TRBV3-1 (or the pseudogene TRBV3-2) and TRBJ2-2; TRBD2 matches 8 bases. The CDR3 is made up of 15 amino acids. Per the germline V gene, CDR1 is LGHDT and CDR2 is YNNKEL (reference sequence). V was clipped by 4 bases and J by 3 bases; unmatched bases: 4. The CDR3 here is CASSPGGPDTGELFF. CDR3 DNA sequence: TGTGCCAGCAGCCCGGGAGGGCCGGACACCGGGGAGCTGTTTTTT.

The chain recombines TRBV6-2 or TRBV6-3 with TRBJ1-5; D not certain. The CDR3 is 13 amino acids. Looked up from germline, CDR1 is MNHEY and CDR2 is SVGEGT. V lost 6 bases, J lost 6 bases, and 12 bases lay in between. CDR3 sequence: CASSPHPGQPQHF. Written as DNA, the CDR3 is TGTGCCAGCAGCCCTCACCCGGGTCAGCCCCAGCATTTT.

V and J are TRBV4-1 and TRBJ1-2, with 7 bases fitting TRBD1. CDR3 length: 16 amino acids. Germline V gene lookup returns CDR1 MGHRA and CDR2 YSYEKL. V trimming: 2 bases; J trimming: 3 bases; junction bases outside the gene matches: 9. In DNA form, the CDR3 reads TGCGCCAGCAGCCAAATACGACAGGGTACCCACTATGGCTACACCTTC. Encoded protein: CASSQIRQGTHYGYTF.

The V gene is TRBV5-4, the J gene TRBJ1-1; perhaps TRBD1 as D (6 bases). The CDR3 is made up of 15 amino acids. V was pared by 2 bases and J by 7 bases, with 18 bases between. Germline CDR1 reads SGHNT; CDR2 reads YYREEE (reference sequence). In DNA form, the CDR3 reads TGTGCCAGCAGCTTAGGGTTAGGGGGTAGAGGTGAAGCTTTCTTT. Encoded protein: CASSLGLGGRGEAFF.

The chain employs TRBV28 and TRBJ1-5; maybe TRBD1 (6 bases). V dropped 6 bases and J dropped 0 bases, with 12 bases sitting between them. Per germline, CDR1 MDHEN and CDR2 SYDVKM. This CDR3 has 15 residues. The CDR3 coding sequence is TGTGCCAGCAGGGGGGCAGACTCTAGCAATCAGCCCCAGCATTTT. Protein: CASRGADSSNQPQHF.

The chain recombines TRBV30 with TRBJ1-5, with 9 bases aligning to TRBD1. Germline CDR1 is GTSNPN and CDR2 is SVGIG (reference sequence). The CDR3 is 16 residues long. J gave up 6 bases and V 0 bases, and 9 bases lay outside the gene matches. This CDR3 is CAWSVPPPTGGQPQHF. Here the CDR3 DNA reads TGTGCCTGGAGTGTACCCCCTCCGACAGGGGGTCAGCCCCAGCATTTT. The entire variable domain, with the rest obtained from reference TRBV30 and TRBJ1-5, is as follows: SQTIHQWPATLVQPVGSPLSLECTVEGTSNPNLYWYRQAAGRGLQLLFYSVGIGQISSEVPQNLSASRPQDRQFILSSKKLLLSDSGFYLCAWSVPPPTGGQPQHFGDGTRLSIL.